This passage covers 29 T cell receptor beta chains from one sample sequenced in a study of blood T cell repertoires in COVID-19. TCRdb's table, derived via immunoSEQ multiplex PCR, lists solely in-frame clones and lacks some. The table has about 190,000 clones, 85% to 90% seen once. Sequencing used peripheral blood. Every receptor here comes from a young man with active or convalescent COVID-19.

The chain combines TRBV6-5 with TRBJ2-5; a possible D gene is TRBD2 (5 bases). The CDR3 covers 13 residues. Germline CDR1 and CDR2: MNHEY and SVGAGI. V lost 6 bases and J lost 5, with 13 bases in between. The CDR3 reads CASSRATGETQYF. For the CDR3, the DNA is TGTGCCAGCAGCCGGGCCACGGGGGAGACCCAGTACTTC.

The chain combines TRBV2 with TRBJ2-2; 9 positions match TRBD1. The germline gives CDR1 SNHLY, CDR2 FYNNEI. V gave up 4 bases and J gave up 6 bases; unmatched junction bases: 6. The CDR3 length is 15 residues. The CDR3: CASSGGTGTAGELFF. CDR3 coding DNA: TGTGCCAGCAGTGGTGGGACAGGGACGGCCGGGGAGCTGTTTTTT.

J is TRBJ1-2 and V is TRBV7-3; a weak D match, TRBD1 (5 bases). The CDR3 sequence is 13 residues long. Per the germline V gene, CDR1 is SGHTA and CDR2 is FQGTGA. Trimming cost V 0 bases and J 6 bases, with 8 bases left between them. The CDR3 protein is CASSLTGGNGYTF. DNA for the CDR3: TGTGCCAGCAGCTTAACGGGGGGTAATGGCTACACCTTC.

The chain is built from TRBV2 and TRBJ2-3; D is possibly TRBD2 (5 bases). This CDR3 is 14 amino acids long. Trimming shortened V by 5 bases and J by 5 bases, and 14 bases separated the two germline ends. Per the germline V gene, CDR1 is SNHLY and CDR2 is FYNNEI. As DNA, the CDR3 is TGTGCCAGCAGTATAGCAGCTCGGGGAGATACGCAGTATTTT. It encodes CASSIAARGDTQYF.

This sequence joins TRBV7-2 and TRBJ2-2; D might be TRBD2 (6 bases). Trimming pared 3 bases from V and 4 bases from J, leaving 12 bases between. Germline CDR1 reads SGHTA; CDR2 reads FQGNSA. The CDR3 has 15 residues. The CDR3 DNA follows: TGTGCCAGCAGCTTCCTAGCGTTTGGCACCGGGGAGCTGTTTTTT. It codes for CASSFLAFGTGELFF.

This chain links TRBV6-2 or TRBV6-3 with TRBJ2-7; 8 nucleotides agree with TRBD2. The junction had 5 bases not matched to a gene; V was cut back by 4 bases and J by 0 bases. CDR3 length: 15 amino acids. Germline loops: CDR1 MNHEY, CDR2 SVGEGT. CDR3 bases: TGTGCCAGCAGTTTTGGGACTAGAAGCTCCTACGAGCAGTACTTC. Encoded protein: CASSFGTRSSYEQYF.

The chain employs TRBV19 and TRBJ2-2, with D perhaps matching TRBD2 (5 bases). V lost 7 bases and J 4 bases, leaving 19 bases between the germline ends. CDR1 is LNHDA, CDR2 SQIVND, per germline (reference sequence). The CDR3 extends over 16 amino acids. The CDR3 DNA reads TGTGCCAGTAACATAGGCGGGCAGGAGATCACCGGGGAGCTGTTTTTT. Protein: CASNIGGQEITGELFF.

The chain combines TRBV14 with TRBJ1-3; D is undetermined. V lost 3 bases and J lost 0, with 9 bases in between. The CDR3 consists of 15 residues. The germline V gene has CDR1 SGHDN and CDR2 FVKESK. The CDR3 protein is CASSHQTYSGNTIYF. The CDR3 bases are TGTGCCAGCAGCCATCAAACATACTCTGGAAACACCATATATTTT.

The chain employs TRBV29-1 and TRBJ1-2, with D possibly TRBD1 on 5 matching bases. The ends were cut back, 6 bases at V and 7 bases at J, with 15 bases in the middle. This CDR3 region has 12 residues. Germline V gene data show CDR1 as SQVTM and CDR2 as ANQGSEA. The CDR3 DNA sequence: TGCAGCGTCCCCGCGGGGGAGCGTGGCTACACCTTC. It codes for CSVPAGERGYTF.

The CDR3 reads CASSVGPGSPGNTIYF. The DNA for the CDR3 is TGTGCCAGCAGCGTAGGGCCCGGGAGCCCTGGAAACACCATATATTTT. This chain uses TRBV9 with TRBJ1-3; D is ambiguous. CDR1 is SGDLS and CDR2 is YYNGEE in the germline V gene. This CDR3 is 16 amino acids long. V was shortened by 0 bases and J by 2 bases, with 12 bases between the two germline ends.

The V and J genes are TRBV7-9 and TRBJ2-2, with D possibly being TRBD2 (6 bases). The V gene's germline CDR1 is SEHNR and CDR2 FQNEAQ (reference sequence). The V gene lost 5 bases and the J gene lost 5 bases, with 15 bases spanning the gap. The CDR3 runs 15 residues. CDR3 sequence: CASSLSGGGTGELFF. The CDR3 nucleotides are TGTGCCAGCAGCCTTAGTGGAGGAGGGACCGGGGAGCTGTTTTTT.

The chain carries TRBV19 and TRBJ1-1; D is unresolved. The CDR3 spans 13 residues. Germline CDR1 is LNHDA and CDR2 is SQIVND (reference sequence). The germline V and J ends were trimmed by 3 bases and 6 bases, with 11 bases remaining between them. The CDR3 bases are TGTGCCAGTAGTATGGGAGTTGGAGCTGAAGCTTTCTTT. Amino acid sequence: CASSMGVGAEAFF.

This chain links TRBV6-1 with TRBJ1-2; 8 nucleotides line up with TRBD1. Germline lookup yields CDR1 MNHNS and CDR2 SASEGT. The CDR3 is 15 residues long. J lost 8 bases, V lost 2 bases, and 10 bases had no gene match. CDR3 amino acids: CASSENPGGRQGYTF. DNA of the CDR3: TGTGCCAGCAGTGAAAACCCAGGGGGCCGGCAGGGCTACACCTTC.

The chain carries TRBV10-1 and TRBJ1-4, with a weak D call TRBD1 (6 bases). The V gene's germline CDR1 is WNHNN and CDR2 SYGVQD (reference sequence). The ends were cut back, 6 bases at V and 3 bases at J, with 17 bases in the middle. This CDR3 contains 16 residues. CDR3 bases: TGCGCCAGCAGGAAATACAGGGTCGGGGCTAATGAAAAACTGTTTTTT. Amino acids: CASRKYRVGANEKLFF.

The V call is TRBV5-1, the J call TRBJ2-1, with TRBD2 identical over 9 bases. CDR1 is SGHRS and CDR2 is YFSETQ in the germline V gene. The CDR3 length is 15 residues. V lost 3 bases and J lost 7; bases outside the gene matches: 8. The DNA for the CDR3 is TGCGCCAGCAGCTCTGCTGGGACTAGCCGGAATGAGCAGTTCTTC. The encoded protein is CASSSAGTSRNEQFF.

CDR3 amino acids: CASSLSGRGYTF. The CDR3 DNA is TGTGCCAGCAGTTTGAGTGGCAGGGGCTACACCTTC. The genes are TRBV12-3 or TRBV12-4 and TRBJ1-2; D not resolved. The CDR3 has 12 amino acids. Trimming shortened V by 3 bases and J by 8 bases, and 10 bases separated the two germline ends.

The chain is built from TRBV11-2 and TRBJ1-2; maybe TRBD1 (6 bases). The germline V gene encodes CDR1 SGHAT and CDR2 FQNNGV. Trimming took off 1 base at V and 4 bases at J, with 13 bases between the two ends. The CDR3 has 15 residues. CDR3 sequence: CASSLADRQLYGYTF. CDR3 bases: TGTGCCAGCAGCTTAGCGGACAGACAGCTCTATGGCTACACCTTC.

This chain links TRBV6-1 with TRBJ2-2; 7 bases line up with TRBD2. Germline-derived CDR1 and CDR2 are MNHNS and SASEGT. After removal of 1 base from V and 5 bases from J, the junction contained 10 bases not matched to a gene. This CDR3 has 17 amino acids. This CDR3 reads CASSEVFGGSGTGELFF. The CDR3 nucleotides are TGTGCCAGCAGTGAAGTCTTCGGCGGTAGCGGGACCGGGGAGCTGTTTTTT.

The rearrangement joins TRBV2 to TRBJ2-1, with D perhaps matching TRBD2 (5 bases). There are 16 residues in the CDR3. Trimming removed 5 bases at V and 5 bases at J, with 19 bases between. Germline CDR1 SNHLY, CDR2 FYNNEI. As DNA, the CDR3 is TGTGCCAGCAGTCCAAATAGGAGGCCCAGCCACAATGAGCAGTTCTTC. This encodes CASSPNRRPSHNEQFF.

The chain is built from TRBV7-2 and TRBJ1-2, with D unclear. V lost 5 bases and J 7 bases, leaving 8 bases between the germline ends. CDR1 and CDR2 from the germline V gene are SGHTA and FQGNSA. The CDR3 consists of 11 residues. CDR3 sequence (DNA): TGTGCCAGCAGCCCAACGGGTGGCTACACCTTC. Its protein is CASSPTGGYTF.

CDR3 sequence reads: CAWTEGRQGVYEQYF. Here the CDR3 DNA reads TGTGCCTGGACTGAAGGGCGACAGGGGGTCTACGAGCAGTACTTC. This chain links TRBV30 with TRBJ2-7, with 9 bases lining up with TRBD1. Per the germline V gene, CDR1 is GTSNPN and CDR2 is SVGIG (reference sequence). The CDR3 contains 15 residues. The V and J ends lost 4 bases and 3 bases, in that order; junction bases with no gene match: 10.

A single count supports this clone. This chain uses TRBV6-5 with TRBJ1-6; D is undetermined. This CDR3 has 14 residues. Germline V CDR1 and CDR2: MNHEY, SVGAGI. Trimming removed 4 bases at V and 9 bases at J, with 13 bases between. The CDR3 sequence: CASSFYRAISPLHF. The CDR3 bases are TGTGCCAGCAGTTTTTACAGAGCCATTTCACCCCTCCACTTT.

The V call is TRBV14, the J call TRBJ2-3, with 7 nucleotides matching TRBD2. Germline CDR1 reads SGHDN; CDR2 reads FVKESK. The trim removed 6 bases at V and 14 bases at J, leaving 8 bases unmatched. The CDR3 has 11 residues. CDR3 in DNA: TGTGCCAGCAGAAATGGACTAGTCATGTATTTT. Its protein is CASRNGLVMYF.

This clone occurred once. The chain links TRBV2 to TRBJ2-5, with D possibly being TRBD1 (6 bases). This CDR3 has 14 amino acids. V was pared by 4 bases and J by 0 bases, with 9 bases between. Germline CDR1 reads SNHLY; CDR2 reads FYNNEI. CDR3 bases: TGTGCCAGCAGTGTGTACAGGGACCAAGAGACCCAGTACTTC. Protein sequence: CASSVYRDQETQYF.

This rearrangement joins TRBV15 to TRBJ2-5, with unresolved D. CDR1 and CDR2 from the germline V gene are LNHNV and YYDKDF (reference sequence). The CDR3 extends over 12 amino acids. V was cut by 5 bases and J by 2 bases, with 6 bases left in between. In DNA form, the CDR3 reads TGTGCCACCAGCCAGTCTCAAGAGACCCAGTACTTC. Its protein product is CATSQSQETQYF. The variable domain in full, completed from reference TRBV15 and TRBJ2-5, reads DAMVIQNPRYQVTQFGKPVTLSCSQTLNHNVMYWYQQKSSQAPKLLFHYYDKDFNNEADTPDNFQSRRPNTSFCFLDIRSPGLGDTAMYLCATSQSQETQYFGPGTRLLVL.

The chain uses TRBV5-1 and TRBJ2-1, with a weak D call TRBD1 (6 bases). Germline V gene data show CDR1 as SGHRS and CDR2 as YFSETQ. The length of the CDR3 is 14 residues. Deletions cut 3 bases from V and 5 bases from J, with 12 bases between. CDR3 protein: CASSSQGNHNEQFF. The CDR3 DNA sequence: TGCGCCAGCAGCTCACAGGGTAACCACAATGAGCAGTTCTTC.

The rearrangement uses TRBV5-4 and TRBJ2-3, with 8 bases that match TRBD1. The V segment lost 3 bases and the J segment 3 bases; nucleotides outside the gene matches: 6. Germline V gene sequence: CDR1 SGHNT, CDR2 YYREEE (reference sequence). The CDR3 spans 15 residues. The CDR3 spells CASSSDRALTDTQYF. For the CDR3, the DNA is TGTGCCAGCAGCTCGGACAGGGCATTGACAGATACGCAGTATTTT.

This chain links TRBV7-8 with TRBJ1-1; TRBD1 agrees at 10 bases. The V gene's germline CDR1 is SGHVS and CDR2 FQNEAQ. V dropped 5 bases and J dropped 4; count of bases not matched to a gene: 4. This CDR3 comprises 14 residues. CDR3 residues: CASSDRGRGTEAFF. The CDR3 DNA follows: TGTGCCAGCAGCGACAGGGGGCGCGGCACTGAAGCTTTCTTT.

This chain uses TRBV6-5 with TRBJ2-4; perhaps TRBD2 as D (5 bases). The CDR3 is made up of 14 amino acids. From germline, CDR1 is MNHEY and CDR2 SVGAGI. V shed 6 bases and J shed 1 base, with 10 bases lying between them. The CDR3 coding sequence is TGTGCCAGCAGAACCACTAGGGCCAAAAACATTCAGTACTTC. Translating it yields CASRTTRAKNIQYF.